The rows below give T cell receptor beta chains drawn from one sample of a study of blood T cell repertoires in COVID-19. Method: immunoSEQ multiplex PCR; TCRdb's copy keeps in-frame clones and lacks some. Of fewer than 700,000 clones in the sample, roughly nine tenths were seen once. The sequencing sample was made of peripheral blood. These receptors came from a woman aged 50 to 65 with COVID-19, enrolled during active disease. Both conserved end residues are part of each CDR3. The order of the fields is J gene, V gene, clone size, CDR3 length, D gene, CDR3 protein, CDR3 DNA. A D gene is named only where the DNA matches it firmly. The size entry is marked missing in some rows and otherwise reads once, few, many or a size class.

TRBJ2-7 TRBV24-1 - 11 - CATRAHYEQYF TGTGCCACCAGGGCACACTACGAGCAGTACTTC
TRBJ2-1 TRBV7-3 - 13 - CASSLDLGGEQFF TGTGCCAGCAGCTTAGATCTCGGCGGTGAGCAGTTCTTC
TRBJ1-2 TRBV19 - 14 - CASSIGTGGDGYTF TGTGCCAGTAGTATAGGAACGGGGGGCGATGGCTACACCTTC
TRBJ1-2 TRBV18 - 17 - CASSHKPPDRTNYGYTF TGTGCCAGCTCACATAAACCACCGGACAGAACTAACTATGGCTACACCTTC
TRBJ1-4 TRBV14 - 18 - CASSQSGGLSFANEKLFF TGTGCCAGCAGCCAAAGCGGAGGGCTCTCTTTCGCGAATGAAAAACTGTTTTTT
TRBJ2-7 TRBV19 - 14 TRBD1 CASSGRDRVHEQYF TGTGCCAGTAGTGGCCGGGACAGGGTCCACGAGCAGTACTTC
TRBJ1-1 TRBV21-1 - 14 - CASSKGAGGTEAFF TGTGCCAGCAGCAAAGGGGCAGGGGGCACTGAAGCTTTCTTT
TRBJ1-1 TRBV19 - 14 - CASIGGATNTEAFF TGTGCCAGTATCGGGGGGGCTACGAACACTGAAGCTTTCTTT
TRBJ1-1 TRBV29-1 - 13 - CSVFSVMNTEAFF TGCAGCGTTTTTTCAGTGATGAACACTGAAGCTTTCTTT
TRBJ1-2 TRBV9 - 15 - CASSVAIREVYGYTF TGTGCCAGCAGCGTAGCTATACGGGAGGTTTATGGCTACACCTTC
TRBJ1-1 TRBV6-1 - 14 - CASSENRANTEAFF TGTGCCAGCAGTGAAAACAGGGCGAACACTGAAGCTTTCTTT
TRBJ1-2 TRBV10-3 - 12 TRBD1 CAISEGTGGYTF TGTGCCATCAGTGAGGGGACAGGCGGCTACACCTTC
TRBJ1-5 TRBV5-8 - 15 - CASSSPSNRNQPQHF TGTGCCAGCAGCTCCCCAAGCAACAGGAATCAGCCCCAGCATTTT
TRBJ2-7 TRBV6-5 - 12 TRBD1 CASTAVGTDESF TGTGCCAGCACGGCAGTTGGGACAGACGAGTCCTTC
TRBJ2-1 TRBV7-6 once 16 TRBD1 CASSPLPTGQHNEQFF TGTGCCAGCAGCCCCCTCCCCACGGGACAGCACAATGAGCAGTTCTTC
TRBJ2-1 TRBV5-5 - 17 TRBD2 CASSLDLAGAAYNEQFF TGTGCCAGCAGCTTGGATCTAGCGGGGGCCGCCTACAATGAGCAGTTCTTC
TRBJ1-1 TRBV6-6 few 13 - CASSPQGAPEAFF TGTGCCAGCAGCCCACAGGGTGCTCCTGAAGCTTTCTTT
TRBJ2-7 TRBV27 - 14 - CASSSGLTGIEQYF TGTGCCAGCAGTTCGGGGTTAACGGGCATCGAGCAGTACTTC
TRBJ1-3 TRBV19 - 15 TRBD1 CASVKPQGAGNTIYF TGTGCCAGCGTTAAACCCCAGGGGGCTGGAAACACCATATATTTT
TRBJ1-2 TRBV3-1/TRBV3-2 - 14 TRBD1 CASTTGGDNYGYTF TGTGCCAGCACCACAGGGGGCGACAACTATGGCTACACCTTC
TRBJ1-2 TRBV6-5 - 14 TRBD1 CASSLDGQVYGYTF TGTGCCAGCAGCTTGGACGGACAGGTCTATGGCTACACCTTC
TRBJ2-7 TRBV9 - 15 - CASSVAGGNNYEQYF TGTGCCAGCAGCGTAGCGGGGGGCAATAACTACGAGCAGTACTTC
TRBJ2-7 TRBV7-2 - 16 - CASSRTGGAAPYEQYF TGTGCCAGCAGCCGGACGGGCGGGGCGGCCCCCTACGAGCAGTACTTC
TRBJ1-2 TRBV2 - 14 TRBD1 CASSVRDRGQSYTF TGTGCCAGCAGTGTGCGGGACAGGGGGCAGAGCTACACCTTC
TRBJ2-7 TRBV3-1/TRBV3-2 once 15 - CASSHGWGPGYEQYF TGTGCCAGCAGCCACGGGTGGGGGCCTGGCTACGAGCAGTACTTC
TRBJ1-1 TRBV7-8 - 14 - CASSLGGLNTEAFF TGTGCCAGCAGCCTTGGGGGGTTAAACACTGAAGCTTTCTTT
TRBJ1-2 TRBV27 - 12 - CASAIGGSGYTF TGTGCCAGCGCAATCGGAGGCAGTGGCTACACCTTC
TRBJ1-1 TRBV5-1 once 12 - CASSNYLTEAFF TGCGCCAGCAGTAACTACTTAACTGAAGCTTTCTTT
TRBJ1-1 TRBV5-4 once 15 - CASSPPGSTNTEAFF TGTGCCAGCAGCCCCCCCGGGTCAACGAACACTGAAGCTTTCTTT
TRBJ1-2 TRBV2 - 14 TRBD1 CASSLGQVNYGYTF TGTGCCAGCAGCCTGGGACAGGTGAACTATGGCTACACCTTC
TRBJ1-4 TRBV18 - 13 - CASSPREAEKLFF TGTGCCAGCTCACCACGAGAGGCCGAAAAACTGTTTTTT
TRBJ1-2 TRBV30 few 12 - CAWKDGGARNTF TGTGCCTGGAAGGATGGAGGGGCAAGGAACACCTTC
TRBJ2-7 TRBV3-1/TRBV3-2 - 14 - CASSQKGGGYEQYF TGTGCCAGCAGCCAAAAGGGAGGAGGCTACGAGCAGTACTTC
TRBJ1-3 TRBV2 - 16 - CASSVRDIVSGNTIYF TGTGCCAGCAGCGTCCGGGACATCGTCTCTGGAAACACCATATATTTT
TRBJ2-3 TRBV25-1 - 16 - CASSALAGRFTDTQYF TGTGCCAGCAGTGCCTTGGCAGGGCGGTTCACAGATACGCAGTATTTT
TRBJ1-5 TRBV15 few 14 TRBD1 CATSARQGGQPQHF TGTGCCACCAGCGCCCGACAGGGTGGTCAGCCCCAGCATTTT
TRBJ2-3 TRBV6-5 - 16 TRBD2 CASSLVAGGHTDTQYF TGTGCCAGCAGTTTGGTAGCGGGGGGGCACACAGATACGCAGTATTTT
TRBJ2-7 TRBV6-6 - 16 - CASSYSQAGASYEQYF TGTGCCAGCAGTTACTCCCAGGCAGGGGCCTCCTACGAGCAGTACTTC
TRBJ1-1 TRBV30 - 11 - CAWSLATEAFF TGTGCCTGGAGTTTAGCCACTGAAGCTTTCTTT
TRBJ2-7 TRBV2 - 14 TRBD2 CASKGAGGTYEQYF TGTGCCAGCAAGGGAGCGGGGGGAACCTACGAGCAGTACTTC
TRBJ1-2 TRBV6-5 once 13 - CASTIQGLGGYTF TGTGCCAGCACAATTCAGGGACTTGGTGGCTACACCTTC
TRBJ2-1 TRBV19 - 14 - CASSITSNSGEQFF TGTGCCAGTAGTATAACCTCCAATTCCGGGGAGCAGTTCTTC
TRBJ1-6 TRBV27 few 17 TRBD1 CASSPRTGGAGNSPLHF TGTGCCAGCAGTCCTCGGACAGGGGGCGCCGGGAATTCACCCCTCCACTTT